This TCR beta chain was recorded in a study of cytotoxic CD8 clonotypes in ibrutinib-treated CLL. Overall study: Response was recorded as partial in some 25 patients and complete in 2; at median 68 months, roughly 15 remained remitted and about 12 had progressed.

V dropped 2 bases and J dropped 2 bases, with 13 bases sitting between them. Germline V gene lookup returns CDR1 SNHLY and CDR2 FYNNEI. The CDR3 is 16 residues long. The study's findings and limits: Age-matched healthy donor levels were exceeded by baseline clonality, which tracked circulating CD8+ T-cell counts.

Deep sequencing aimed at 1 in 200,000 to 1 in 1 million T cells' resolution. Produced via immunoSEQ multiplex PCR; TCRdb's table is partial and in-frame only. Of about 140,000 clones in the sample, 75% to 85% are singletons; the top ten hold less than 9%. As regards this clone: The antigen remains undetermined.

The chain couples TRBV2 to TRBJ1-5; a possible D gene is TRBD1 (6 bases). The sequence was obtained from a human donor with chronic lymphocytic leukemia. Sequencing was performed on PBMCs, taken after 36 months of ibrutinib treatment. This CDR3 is CASSEQGYEGNQPQHF. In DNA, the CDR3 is TGTGCCAGCAGTGAACAGGGGTATGAGGGCAATCAGCCCCAGCATTTT.